This note documents a single TCR beta chain sequence. Its specific antigen is unknown. No qualities accompany the bases; no much larger clone lies one base away. Participants in the prospective study were aged roughly 18 to 90 years, lived in more than 20 United States geographic areas, and enrolled through a virtual design. Cohort assignment in the prospective study relied on participant-reported clinical history from a screening survey and a study questionnaire. Mobile phlebotomists in the prospective study collected whole blood, serum and a nasopharyngeal or oropharyngeal swab from every participant. Additional blood draws and questionnaires over an approximately two-month period could optionally be provided by prospective study participants. Before DNA extraction, prospective study blood samples were shipped either frozen or at room temperature. V is trimmed back by 5 bases and J by 7 bases, and the junction contains 12 bases that no gene match accounts for. In the germline V gene, CDR1 corresponds to SNHLY and CDR2 to FYNNEI. The CDR3, cysteine through phenylalanine, is 15 amino acids long. Solely the CDR3 DNA is kept, with 45 bases framed from the first base.

This sample stems from a study of blood T cell repertoires in COVID-19 (dated by TCRdb to the early 2020s). Turning to the overall study: Samples from collaborators originated in the United States, Italy and Spain and spanned both the acute and convalescent phases of COVID-19. The prospective study material was composed of cDNA or gDNA derived from T cells, B-cell-depleted T cells, or PBMCs. Subjects who had been exposed to COVID-19, were actively infected with it, or had recovered from it provided the deeply sampled blood TCRbeta repertoires that made up the dataset. A freely available public database, intended as a resource for researchers studying the immune response to SARS-CoV-2, is where the repertoires were released. Samples came from the ongoing ImmuneRACE study (first 160 participants) plus 1,254 subjects from 6 global collaborators. The sample metadata nearly always contained a de-identified subject ID, COVID-19 status, age in years and sex. Where available, HLA class I and class II types were obtained from metadata supplied by the sample provider rather than from assay-based typing. Overall study outcomes, separate from this receptor: Clinical and demographic metadata were provided uncurated, with the amount varying by source and participant.

The immunoSEQ Assay, a bias-controlled multiplex PCR, was used to amplify TCRbeta CDR3 regions from genomic DNA. Turning to the authors' computational methods: The number of nucleated cells in each sample was estimated by amplification of reference gene primers within the assay. Sequence reads were collapsed and filtered to measure the absolute abundance of every unique TCRbeta CDR3 rearrangement. For each sample, productive Simpson clonality was calculated as the square root of Simpson's diversity index over productive rearrangements. TCRdb took this table from immuneACCESS and kept in-frame rearrangements with V and J called. Such tables lack part of the clones; where checked against another copy, unresolved V genes explain under half of the gap, and the rest is unexplained. V, J and clone size were drawn from that table, and D and trimming were deduced from the DNA. This sample has 300,000 to 350,000 clones in its table, and 90% of those were observed once. The ten largest clones take up around 4.5% of the sample.

Sequencing input: PBMCs or T cells enriched from blood (not recorded which). The TCR comes from a woman aged 18-30 years with acute COVID-19. The chain is encoded by TRBV2 joined to TRBJ1-2; TRBD1 matches 8 bases in the middle. The nucleotides read TGTGCCAGCAGTCCGACAGGGGTTGAGAATGGTGGCTACACCTTC. Its protein is CASSPTGVENGGYTF. The variable domain in full, with residues beyond the CDR3 obtained from the reference TRBV2 and TRBJ1-2 genes, is EPEVTQTPSHQVTQMGQEVILRCVPISNHLYFYWYRQILGQKVEFLVSFYNNEISEKSEIFDDQFSVERPDGSNFTLKIRSTKLEDSAMYFCASSPTGVENGGYTFGSGTRLTVV.